Shown below are 28 T cell receptor beta chains from a single sample sequenced in a study of blood T cell repertoires in COVID-19. The data were produced by immunoSEQ multiplex PCR, yet TCRdb's version contains in-frame clones alone and is incomplete. The table includes around 300,000 clones, roughly 90% detected once. Sequenced: peripheral blood. Every receptor here comes from a middle-aged man with acute or convalescent COVID-19.

The chain recombines TRBV12-2 with TRBJ2-7; TRBD1 was called by the table and not checked on the DNA. TRBV12-2 is tagged as a pseudogene. This CDR3 spans 14 amino acids. The CDR3 is CASRHSKTGYEQYF. As DNA, the CDR3 is TGTGCAAGTCGCCACTCTAAGACAGGGTACGAGCAGTACTTC.

The chain employs TRBV7-9 and TRBJ1-5; D unresolved. Germline lookup yields CDR1 SEHNR and CDR2 FQNEAQ (reference sequence). Trimming removed 1 base at V and 7 bases at J, with 11 bases between. This CDR3 is 14 amino acids long. This CDR3 reads CASSLEGGHQPQHF. CDR3 DNA sequence: TGTGCCAGCAGCTTAGAAGGAGGCCACCAGCCCCAGCATTTT.

The V gene is TRBV7-2, the J gene TRBJ1-1; TRBD1 agrees at 7 bases. Per the germline V gene, CDR1 is SGHTA and CDR2 is FQGNSA. CDR3 length: 15 amino acids. J was trimmed by 0 bases and V by 4 bases; bases with no gene match: 5. CDR3 DNA: TGTGCCAGCAGCTCCTGGACAGGAATGAACACTGAAGCTTTCTTT. The encoded protein is CASSSWTGMNTEAFF.

CDR3 nucleotides: TGCGCCAGCAGCCGGGAGGGGCGGATCCACGAGCAGTACTTC. Encoded protein: CASSREGRIHEQYF. This rearrangement joins TRBV4-1 to TRBJ2-7; 7 bases fit TRBD2. The CDR3 runs 14 residues. Per germline, CDR1 MGHRA and CDR2 YSYEKL. The V and J ends lost 4 bases and 5 bases, in that order; junction bases with no gene match: 8.

V gene TRBV10-3 combines with J gene TRBJ2-1; 10 bases agree with TRBD2. Germline values: CDR1 ENHRY, CDR2 SYGVKD. The CDR3 covers 17 residues. V was clipped by 4 bases and J by 4 bases; unmatched bases: 10. CDR3 sequence: CAISGPSGGGSYNEQFF. CDR3 in DNA: TGTGCCATCAGTGGTCCTAGCGGGGGAGGGTCTTACAATGAGCAGTTCTTC.

The chain recombines TRBV27 with TRBJ1-1; 9 positions agree with TRBD1. The CDR3 runs to 16 residues. Losses at the gene ends were 5 bases for V and 2 bases for J; bases not matched to a gene: 9. From germline, CDR1 is MNHEY and CDR2 SMNVEV (reference sequence). In DNA form, the CDR3 reads TGTGCCAGCAGTAGAGTACAGGGGGCAAGTAACACTGAAGCTTTCTTT. This sequence encodes CASSRVQGASNTEAFF.

The chain joins TRBV21-1 to TRBJ2-7; the table assigns TRBD1, which was not confirmed against the DNA. TRBV21-1 is shown as a pseudogene. The length of the CDR3 is 19 residues. CDR3 sequence reads: CASSPSENGTGSFSYEQYF. CDR3 DNA sequence: TGTGCCAGCAGCCCAAGTGAGAATGGGACAGGGTCTTTCTCCTACGAGCAGTACTTC.

The J gene is TRBJ2-1, the V gene TRBV2, with 7 bases fitting TRBD2. CDR1 and CDR2 from the germline V gene are SNHLY and FYNNEI. This CDR3 comprises 12 residues. Trimming removed 8 bases from V and 13 bases from J; junction bases left unmatched: 11. For the CDR3, the DNA is TGTGCCAGCTTGGGGGGGGAAAGGTTTCAGTTCTTC. Protein product: CASLGGERFQFF.

V is TRBV3-1 (or the pseudogene TRBV3-2) and J is TRBJ2-1, with TRBD2 as a possible D gene (7 bases). In germline, CDR1 is LGHDT, CDR2 YNNKEL (reference sequence). Trimming took 5 bases from V and 0 from J, leaving 14 bases between them. This CDR3 is built from 16 residues. For the CDR3, the DNA is TGTGCCAGCAGCATGGGGGGGGGCCGCTCCTACAATGAGCAGTTCTTC. Its protein product is CASSMGGGRSYNEQFF.

The V and J genes are TRBV20-1 and TRBJ2-2; 9 nucleotides line up with TRBD2. This CDR3 comprises 15 residues. J was trimmed by 5 bases and V by 3 bases; bases with no gene match: 7. CDR1 and CDR2 from the germline V gene are DFQATT and SNEGSKA (reference sequence). The CDR3 protein is CSASLAGAGTGELFF. The DNA of the CDR3 is TGCAGTGCTAGTTTAGCGGGGGCGGGGACCGGGGAGCTGTTTTTT.

This rearrangement joins TRBV24-1 to TRBJ2-7, with D possibly TRBD2 on 5 matching bases. The V gene lost 7 bases and the J gene lost 6 bases, with 15 bases spanning the gap. The CDR3 spans 13 residues. Germline loops: CDR1 KGHDR, CDR2 SFDVKD. CDR3 amino acids: CATSESGVSEQYF. For the CDR3, the DNA is TGTGCCACCAGCGAAAGCGGTGTTTCCGAGCAGTACTTC.

The chain recombines TRBV10-3 with TRBJ1-5, with 9 positions matching TRBD1. Germline V gives CDR1 ENHRY, CDR2 SYGVKD. The CDR3 is made up of 12 amino acids. V was clipped by 8 bases and J by 4 bases; unmatched bases: 0. The CDR3 spells CAIGTGNQPQHF. CDR3 nucleotides: TGTGCCATCGGGACAGGGAATCAGCCCCAGCATTTT.

J is TRBJ2-2 and V is TRBV19; D is perhaps TRBD2 (6 bases). The CDR3 runs 14 residues. V was clipped by 8 bases and J by 1 base, with 11 bases between them. CDR1 and CDR2 (germline): LNHDA, SQIVND (reference sequence). The CDR3 loop reads CASQTRGNTGELFF. CDR3 sequence (DNA): TGTGCCAGTCAGACTAGGGGGAACACCGGGGAGCTGTTTTTT. Full variable domain (remainder filled in from reference TRBV19 and TRBJ2-2): DGGITQSPKYLFRKEGQNVTLSCEQNLNHDAMYWYRQDPGQGLRLIYYSQIVNDFQKGDIAEGYSVSREKKESFPLTVTSAQKNPTAFYLCASQTRGNTGELFFGEGSRLTVL.

On this clone itself: This sample includes further DNA sequences coding for the same CDR3. CDR3 bases: TGTGCCAGCAGCTCCAGGGGTACTGAAGCTTTCTTT. Its translation is CASSSRGTEAFF. The chain has TRBV6-5 and TRBJ1-1; perhaps TRBD1 as D (6 bases). This CDR3 contains 12 residues. V was shortened by 6 bases and J by 5 bases, with 10 bases between the two germline ends. The V gene's germline CDR1 is MNHEY and CDR2 SVGAGI.

The rearrangement links TRBV27 to TRBJ2-2; no firm D call. The V end was cut by 2 bases, the J end by 6 bases, with 10 bases between. CDR3 length: 14 amino acids. CDR1 is MNHEY, CDR2 SMNVEV, per germline (reference sequence). The CDR3 sequence is CASSLGYGSGELFF. CDR3 DNA: TGTGCCAGCAGTTTAGGATACGGGTCCGGGGAGCTGTTTTTT.

The chain is built from TRBV15 and TRBJ1-2; no definite D call. The CDR3 length is 13 residues. V lost 3 bases and J 4 bases, leaving 9 bases between the germline ends. Per the germline V gene, CDR1 is LNHNV and CDR2 is YYDKDF (reference sequence). CDR3 residues: CATSRGRAYGYTF. The CDR3, as DNA: TGTGCCACCAGCAGGGGCAGAGCCTATGGCTACACCTTC.

This rearrangement joins TRBV19 to TRBJ2-2; tentative D call: TRBD1 (6 bases). The CDR3 spans 15 residues. The germline V gene encodes CDR1 LNHDA and CDR2 SQIVND (reference sequence). Trimming removed 5 bases at V and 4 bases at J, with 14 bases between. The CDR3 bases are TGTGCCAGTAGTTCTCCAGGGGTAGGCACCGGGGAGCTGTTTTTT. This translates into CASSSPGVGTGELFF.

The V gene is TRBV5-1, the J gene TRBJ2-3; possible D gene TRBD1, 5 bases. Germline CDR1 is SGHRS and CDR2 is YFSETQ. There are 14 residues in the CDR3. V dropped 10 bases and J dropped 3 bases, with 18 bases sitting between them. For the CDR3, the DNA is TGCGCCGGAAGCACGAAAGGGGATACAGATACGCAGTATTTT. It translates to CAGSTKGDTDTQYF. Full variable domain (rest looked up from reference TRBV5-1 and TRBJ2-3): KAGVTQTPRYLIKTRGQQVTLSCSPISGHRSVSWYQQTPGQGLQFLFEYFSETQRNKGNFPGRFSGRQFSNSRSEMNVSTLELGDSALYLCAGSTKGDTDTQYFGPGTRLTVL.

In DNA form, the CDR3 reads TGTGCCAGCAGCGAAAGGGGGGGAGTGGACACCATATATTTT. This encodes CASSERGGVDTIYF. This chain joins TRBV5-4 and TRBJ1-3; TRBD1 might be the D (6 bases). The V end was cut by 4 bases, the J end by 8 bases, with 16 bases between. Germline V gives CDR1 SGHNT, CDR2 YYREEE (reference sequence). The CDR3 runs to 14 residues. Full variable domain (rest looked up from reference TRBV5-4 and TRBJ1-3): ETGVTQSPTHLIKTRGQQVTLRCSSQSGHNTVSWYQQALGQGPQFIFQYYREEENGRGNFPPRFSGLQFPNYSSELNVNALELDDSALYLCASSERGGVDTIYFGEGSWLTVV.

The chain recombines TRBV11-3 with TRBJ2-2; D ambiguous. The CDR3 extends over 14 amino acids. V lost 5 bases, J lost 7 bases, and 14 bases lay in between. Germline lookup yields CDR1 SGHNT and CDR2 YENEEA. The CDR3 reads CASSPVSSFGELFF. Written as DNA, the CDR3 is TGTGCCAGCAGCCCCGTAAGCTCTTTCGGGGAGCTGTTTTTT.

The rearrangement links TRBV19 to TRBJ1-5, with D unresolved. This CDR3 has 11 amino acids. Germline V gene data show CDR1 as LNHDA and CDR2 as SQIVND (reference sequence). The V end lost 3 bases, the J end lost 11 bases, and 8 bases lay between the germline ends. CDR3 loop: CASSMRRTQHF. The CDR3 nucleotides read TGTGCCAGTAGTATGAGGCGCACCCAGCATTTT.

The chain employs TRBV7-8 and TRBJ2-7; 10 bases agree with TRBD1. Trimming removed 0 bases from V and 6 bases from J; junction bases left unmatched: 5. This CDR3 spans 15 amino acids. Germline loops: CDR1 SGHVS, CDR2 FQNEAQ. The CDR3 here is CASSLAGTGVGEQYF. As DNA, the CDR3 is TGTGCCAGCAGCTTAGCGGGGACAGGGGTTGGCGAGCAGTACTTC.

The chain joins TRBV4-2 to TRBJ2-2, with a tentative D call TRBD1 (6 bases). The CDR3 has 16 amino acids. Germline CDR1 LGHNA, CDR2 YNFKEQ. V dropped 4 bases and J dropped 1 base, with 13 bases sitting between them. CDR3 in amino acids: CASSLGTIKNTGELFF. The CDR3 DNA reads TGTGCCAGCAGCCTAGGGACAATTAAGAACACCGGGGAGCTGTTTTTT.

Details on this clone: Given a much more abundant clone one base away, this may be a read error. The sample carries other DNA sequences with the same CDR3. V usage is TRBV7-3 and J usage is TRBJ1-1; perhaps TRBD1 as D (5 bases). Germline assignment: CDR1 SGHTA and CDR2 FQGTGA. V was pared by 1 base and J by 0 bases, with 6 bases between. The CDR3 spans 14 residues. The DNA of the CDR3 is TGTGCCAGCAGCTTAAGGGGCTTGAACACTGAAGCTTTCTTT. Translated: CASSLRGLNTEAFF.

In nucleotides, the CDR3 is TGTGCCAGCAGCCATAACAGGGGAGACTACGAGCAGTACTTC. Its translation is CASSHNRGDYEQYF. This chain connects TRBV3-1 (or the pseudogene TRBV3-2) to TRBJ2-7; 7 bases line up with TRBD1. The germline CDR1 and CDR2 sequences are LGHDT and YNNKEL (reference sequence). The CDR3 is 14 residues long. The ends lost 3 bases at V and 3 bases at J; junction bases unmatched: 5.

With respect to this clone: At one end, the junction sequence differs from germline, possibly due to a read error. Other DNA variants within this sample encode the same CDR3. The chain combines TRBV18 with TRBJ2-3; no clear D. The CDR3 totals 14 residues. Germline V gene sequence: CDR1 KGHSH, CDR2 LQKENI. CDR3 in amino acids: CASSPPSSTDTQYF. The CDR3 DNA follows: TGTGCCAGCTCCCCACCGTCGAGCACAGATACGCAGTATTTT.

CDR3: CASTKTGYTGELFF. CDR3 sequence (DNA): TGTGCCAGCACGAAGACAGGGTACACCGGGGAGCTGTTTTTT. The J gene is TRBJ2-2, the V gene TRBV6-5, with TRBD1 matching 7 bases. The ends lost 7 bases at V and 3 bases at J; junction bases unmatched: 5. This CDR3 is built from 14 residues. Germline CDR1 and CDR2: MNHEY and SVGAGI.

V gene TRBV5-1 combines with J gene TRBJ2-7, with D tentatively TRBD2 (7 bases). The CDR3 has 16 amino acids. Germline values: CDR1 SGHRS, CDR2 YFSETQ. Trimming pared 4 bases from V and 0 bases from J, leaving 17 bases between. CDR3 DNA sequence: TGCGCCAGCAGCCCCGGTGGGAGGGGGAGCTCCTACGAGCAGTACTTC. Residues: CASSPGGRGSSYEQYF.